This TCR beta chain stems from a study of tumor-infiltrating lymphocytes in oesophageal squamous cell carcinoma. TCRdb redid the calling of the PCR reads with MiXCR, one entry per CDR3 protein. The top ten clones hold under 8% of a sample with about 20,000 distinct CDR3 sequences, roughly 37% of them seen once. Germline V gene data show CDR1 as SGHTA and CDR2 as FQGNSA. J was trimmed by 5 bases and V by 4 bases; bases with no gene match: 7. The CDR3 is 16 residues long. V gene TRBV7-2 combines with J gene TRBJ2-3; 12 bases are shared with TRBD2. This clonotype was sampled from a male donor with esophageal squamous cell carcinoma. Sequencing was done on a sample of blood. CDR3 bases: TGTGCCAGCAGCTCTCAGCTAGCGGGAGGGGGAGATACGCAGTATTTT. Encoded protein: CASSSQLAGGGDTQYF.